The subject of this entry is one T cell receptor (beta chain). It has no known antigen specificity. No qualities accompany the bases; no much larger clone lies one base away. The sample's time point, from its label and the paper: pretreatment peripheral blood. A cohort of some 29 patients with locally advanced or metastatic urothelial carcinoma, treated at Memorial Sloan Kettering on a trial protocol, was included. Peripheral blood mononuclear cells were collected pretreatment and during treatment, with between 1 and 8 total time points obtained per patient. The Qiagen DNeasy Blood extraction kit was used to purify genomic DNA from total PBMCs and tumor samples. PBMCs were collected pretreatment and during treatment and were isolated and stored as previously described. The CDR3 spans 16 residues, from the cysteine through the phenylalanine. Only CDR3 DNA is held: 48 bases, read in frame from base 1. Reading the germline V gene (reference sequence) gives CDR1 SGHNT and CDR2 YYREEE. V gives up 0 bases and J gives up 3 bases, and the segment between their germline ends measures 15 bases.

The data derive from a study of PD-L1 blockade in urothelial cancer (dated by TCRdb to about 2017). Notes on the research overall: Therapy was started in the mid-2010s for all patients, and atezolizumab 1,200 mg was administered intravenously every 3 weeks. Blood samples were analyzed 3 weeks after the start of treatment (second dose) and 6 weeks after the start of treatment. Some 30 patients had pretreatment blood TCR-seq, some 24 had at least one posttreatment blood collection, and some 24 had tumor TCR-seq. About 10 patients achieved durable clinical benefit and about 19 did not. Patients had an ECOG performance status of 0 or 1 and had received between 0 and 3 prior chemotherapy regimens. In the same patients, pretreatment tumors underwent whole exome sequencing and RNA sequencing in addition to TCR sequencing. The study was an exploratory multi-omic analysis of somatic, immune and clinical correlates of response to PD-L1 blockade with atezolizumab in urothelial cancer. Pretreatment tumor samples and matched peripheral blood, collected serially before and after atezolizumab treatment, underwent TCR sequencing. About 85% of the roughly 29 patients were males with bladder-origin urothelial cancer, and 18 of 29 reported a prior smoking history. Durable clinical benefit meant progression-free survival longer than 6 months, and TCR features were also tested against progression-free and overall survival. Blood samples gave median yields of approximately 130,000 T cells and 83,000 or so unique TCRs, along with a median clonality of approximately 0.084.

Findings and caveats that apply to the study as a whole: Because the sample size was small (n ≈ 29) and many exploratory analyses were performed, the results are intended to be hypothesis-generating. Greater expansion of tumor-associated TCR clones in peripheral blood 3 weeks after the start of treatment was observed in patients with durable benefit (n ≈ 22, p = 0.022). A pretreatment peripheral blood TCR clonality below the median was linked to improved progression-free and overall survival.

Synthetic TCR analog templates were spiked into each PCR so that absolute template abundance could be estimated from read counts. TCRbeta CDR3 regions were amplified from genomic DNA with bias-controlled V and J gene primers using the immunoSEQ assay. Rearranged TCRbeta segments were sequenced at approximately 20X coverage. The paper's processing steps were these. Sequencing errors were corrected by clustering and CDR3s were annotated against IMGT to assign V, D and J genes. Downstream analyses used only productive TCRbeta rearrangements and left out out-of-frame or stop-codon sequences. Clonality was calculated as one minus the Shannon entropy normalized by the log of the number of unique productive sequences. Clones differing between time points or between blood and tumor were identified by Fisher's exact test with Benjamini-Hochberg correction at adjusted p below 0.01. Held by TCRdb, this immuneACCESS table contains in-frame sequences only and omits some clones. Under half of the omission traces to an unresolved V gene where checked; the cause of the rest is unknown. V, J and clone size derive from that table, while D and trimming were established from the DNA sequence. For this sample there are around 63,000 clones; 81% appear just once. The top ten clones comprise roughly 1.6% of the sample.

The chain links TRBV5-4 with TRBJ1-1, and perhaps TRBD1 as D gene, on 6 matching bases. The sequence was collected from an older man with urothelial cancer. The starting material was PBMCs, obtained around atezolizumab (anti-PD-L1) treatment. The DNA sequence follows: TGTGCCAGCAGCTTGGCCGGGGGAGGGGGATACACTGAAGCTTTCTTT. The encoded protein is CASSLAGGGGYTEAFF.